The entry below describes one TCR beta chain. CDR1 SGHTA and CDR2 FQGNSA come from the germline V gene. Trimming removed 5 bases from V and 7 bases from J; junction bases left unmatched: 15. The CDR3 is 16 amino acids. The sample is drawn from a study of cytomegalovirus exposure and HLA in healthy donors. PCR was performed using 60 Vbeta and 13 Jbeta primers. TCRdb's copy holds only in-frame clones and misses some; the assay was immunoSEQ multiplex PCR. Of approximately 110,000 clones listed, approximately 71% were seen once; the top ten hold around 7.7%. The receptor was isolated from a man aged 35 to 55 in good health and CMV-seronegative. Sequenced sample: PBMCs. The chain uses TRBV7-2 and TRBJ2-7; 9 bases are a match to TRBD2. The CDR3 spells CASSHLPSGTGWEQYF. For the CDR3, the DNA is TGTGCCAGCAGCCACCTTCCTAGCGGGACCGGTTGGGAGCAGTACTTC.